This entry describes one T cell receptor beta chain. These data originate in a study of blood T cell repertoires in COVID-19. The method was immunoSEQ multiplex PCR; TCRdb's version includes in-frame clones alone and lacks a portion of them. Of 50,000 to 75,000 clones in the sample, almost 95% were seen once. Sequenced input: peripheral blood. This sequence was found in a man aged 50-59 years with active COVID-19.

The DNA for the CDR3 is TGTGCCAGCAGCTTATCGCCGTCAGCAGATACGCAGTATTTT. As protein: CASSLSPSADTQYF. The rearrangement joins TRBV7-9 to TRBJ2-3; D unclear. Between the trimmed V and J ends, which lost 2 bases and 4 bases, there was a span of 10 bases. Germline V gene sequence: CDR1 SEHNR, CDR2 FQNEAQ (reference sequence). The CDR3 length is 14 residues.